These 15 T cell receptor beta chains share one sample of origin, sequenced in a study of blood T cell repertoires in COVID-19. TCRdb's copy holds only in-frame clones and misses some; the assay was immunoSEQ multiplex PCR. The sample records 110,000 to 150,000 clones, approximately 88% being singletons. Sequencing input: peripheral blood. These TCRs come from a woman between 45 and 60 years old with acute or convalescent COVID-19.

The CDR3 bases are TGTGCCAGTAGTATATCCGGGACAGGGGTATCTGAAGCTTTCTTT. Translated, it gives CASSISGTGVSEAFF. The chain couples TRBV19 to TRBJ1-1; 10 bases line up with TRBD1. V lost 2 bases and J lost 6; bases outside the gene matches: 6. The CDR3 covers 15 residues. In germline, CDR1 is LNHDA, CDR2 SQIVND (reference sequence).

This clone turned up a few times. V usage is TRBV3-1 (or the pseudogene TRBV3-2) and J usage is TRBJ2-2; D is ambiguous. The germline CDR1 and CDR2 sequences are LGHDT and YNNKEL (reference sequence). The CDR3 loop spans 15 amino acids. V lost 0 bases and J 9 bases, leaving 14 bases between the germline ends. The CDR3 is CASSQEVTDNRELFF. The CDR3 DNA reads TGTGCCAGCAGCCAAGAGGTGACCGACAACAGGGAGCTGTTTTTT.

V gene TRBV27 combines with J gene TRBJ1-1; D may be TRBD1 (5 bases). Trimming pared 3 bases from V and 2 bases from J, leaving 13 bases between. The CDR3 is made up of 15 amino acids. Germline values: CDR1 MNHEY, CDR2 SMNVEV (reference sequence). The CDR3 region has the DNA TGTGCCAGCAGTTTTTCCAACCAGGGAAACACTGAAGCTTTCTTT. This gives the protein CASSFSNQGNTEAFF.

V usage is TRBV9 and J usage is TRBJ1-1, with no clear D. The V and J ends lost 4 bases and 1 base respectively, with 11 bases between them. Germline lookup yields CDR1 SGDLS and CDR2 YYNGEE. This CDR3 has 14 amino acids. This chain's CDR3 is CASSTTTGNTEAFF. As DNA, the CDR3 is TGTGCCAGCAGCACCACGACGGGGAACACTGAAGCTTTCTTT.

The chain uses TRBV10-3 and TRBJ1-5; 8 bases align to TRBD1. Germline V lookup: CDR1 ENHRY, CDR2 SYGVKD. V trimming: 0 bases; J trimming: 8 bases; junction bases outside the gene matches: 3. The CDR3 totals 14 residues. The CDR3 DNA follows: TGTGCCATCAGTGAGTCCGGACAGGGCGAGCCCCAGCATTTT. Translation: CAISESGQGEPQHF.

In DNA, the CDR3 is TGTGCCAGCAGTTTATCCGGTTACAATGAGCAGTTCTTC. This encodes CASSLSGYNEQFF. The chain has TRBV28 and TRBJ2-1, with unresolved D. Trimming stripped 1 base from V and 4 bases from J, with 5 bases between. The germline V gene encodes CDR1 MDHEN and CDR2 SYDVKM. The CDR3 is made up of 13 amino acids.

This clone came up a few times. V usage is TRBV6-5 and J usage is TRBJ1-1; TRBD1 might be the D (6 bases). The length of the CDR3 is 14 residues. V lost 6 bases to trimming and J lost 1 base, with 12 bases between them. Germline CDR1 is MNHEY and CDR2 is SVGAGI. The CDR3 DNA reads TGTGCCAGCAGACGGACAGCTTCGAACACTGAAGCTTTCTTT. This codes for CASRRTASNTEAFF.

The chain is built from TRBV15 and TRBJ2-1; 9 bases align to TRBD2. Trimming at V came to 1 base and at J to 4 bases, leaving 11 bases not matched to a gene. The germline V gene has CDR1 LNHNV and CDR2 YYDKDF (reference sequence). This CDR3 has 18 residues. CDR3 nucleotides: TGTGCCACCAGCAGAGTTTGGGAAATAGCGGGGGTATACAATGAGCAGTTCTTC. Translating gives CATSRVWEIAGVYNEQFF.

The chain uses TRBV3-1 (or the pseudogene TRBV3-2) and TRBJ2-2; 13 positions match TRBD2. The CDR3 covers 17 residues. The germline V gene has CDR1 LGHDT and CDR2 YNNKEL (reference sequence). V lost 3 bases and J lost 6; bases outside the gene matches: 7. CDR3 DNA: TGTGCCAGCAGCCACCGACTAGCGGGAGGAATATCCGGGGAGCTGTTTTTT. It encodes CASSHRLAGGISGELFF.

The rearrangement links TRBV14 to TRBJ1-3; D gene uncertain. V lost 1 base and J 7 bases, leaving 5 bases between the germline ends. CDR1 SGHDN and CDR2 FVKESK come from the germline V gene. The CDR3 consists of 12 residues. The CDR3: CASSQVGNTIYF. The CDR3 nucleotides are TGTGCCAGCAGCCAAGTCGGTAACACCATATATTTT.

This CDR3 is CASRSFMNTEAFF. The DNA for the CDR3 is TGTGCCAGCCGTAGTTTCATGAACACTGAAGCTTTCTTT. The chain combines TRBV6-5 with TRBJ1-1; D not certain. Germline V gene data show CDR1 as MNHEY and CDR2 as SVGAGI. The CDR3 is made up of 13 amino acids. V gave up 8 bases and J gave up 0 bases, with 10 bases separating them.

About this clone itself: One junction end disagrees with the germline gene, perhaps due to a read error. The chain couples TRBV12-3 or TRBV12-4 to TRBJ1-2; no reliable D call. The CDR3 is 8 residues long. The CDR3 spells CATEAGYF. The CDR3 nucleotides are TGTGCCACCGAAGCCGGGTACTTC.

This clone was seen a few times. The V call is TRBV27, the J call TRBJ2-2; 8 bases map to TRBD1. The CDR3 spans 15 residues. The V gene's germline CDR1 is MNHEY and CDR2 SMNVEV (reference sequence). V lost 4 bases to trimming and J lost 6 bases; unmatched junction nucleotides: 7. CDR3 loop: CASSSTGEVAGELFF. The DNA for the CDR3 is TGTGCCAGCAGTTCGACAGGGGAGGTCGCCGGGGAGCTGTTTTTT.

This chain connects TRBV3-1 (or the pseudogene TRBV3-2) to TRBJ2-1; 9 bases are a match to TRBD2. This CDR3 is built from 17 residues. V lost 4 bases to trimming and J lost 3 bases; unmatched junction nucleotides: 10. The germline gives CDR1 LGHDT, CDR2 YNNKEL (reference sequence). CDR3 amino acids: CASSLGLTSGNYNEQFF. The CDR3 coding sequence is TGTGCCAGCAGCCTCGGATTGACTAGCGGTAACTACAATGAGCAGTTCTTC.

V gene TRBV18 combines with J gene TRBJ2-2; D is unresolved. Germline CDR1 is KGHSH and CDR2 is LQKENI. There are 15 residues in the CDR3. The ends were cut back, 3 bases at V and 7 bases at J, with 15 bases in the middle. The CDR3 reads CASSPSRGFGGELFF. The CDR3 DNA reads as TGTGCCAGCTCACCTTCTCGAGGATTCGGCGGGGAGCTGTTTTTT.